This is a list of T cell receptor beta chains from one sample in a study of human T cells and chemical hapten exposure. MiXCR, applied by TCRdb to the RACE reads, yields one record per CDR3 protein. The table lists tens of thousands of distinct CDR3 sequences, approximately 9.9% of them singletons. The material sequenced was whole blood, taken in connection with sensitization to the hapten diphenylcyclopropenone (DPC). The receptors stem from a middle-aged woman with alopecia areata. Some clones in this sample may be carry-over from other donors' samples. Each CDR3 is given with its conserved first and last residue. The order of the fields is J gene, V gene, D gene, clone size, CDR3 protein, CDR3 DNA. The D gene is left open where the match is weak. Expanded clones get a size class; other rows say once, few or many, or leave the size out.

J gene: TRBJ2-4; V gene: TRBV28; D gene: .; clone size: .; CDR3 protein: CASSLYTAYIQYF; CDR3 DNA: TGTGCCAGCAGTCTCTACACGGCGTACATTCAGTACTTC
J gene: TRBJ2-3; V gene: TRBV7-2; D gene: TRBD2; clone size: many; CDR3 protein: CASSLERSGTGGAGDTQYF; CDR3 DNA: TGTGCCAGCAGCTTAGAGAGGTCTGGGACCGGGGGGGCCGGAGATACGCAGTATTTT
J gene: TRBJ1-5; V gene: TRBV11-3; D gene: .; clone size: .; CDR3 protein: CASSFEGPNQPQHF; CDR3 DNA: TGTGCCAGCAGCTTCGAGGGGCCTAATCAGCCCCAGCATTTT
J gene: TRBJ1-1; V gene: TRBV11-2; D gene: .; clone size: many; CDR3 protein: CASSFGSNLNTEAFF; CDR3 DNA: TGTGCCAGCAGCTTCGGCAGCAACCTGAACACTGAAGCTTTCTTT
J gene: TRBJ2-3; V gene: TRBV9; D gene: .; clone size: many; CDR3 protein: CASSFRPRGGTDTQYF; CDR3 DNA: TGTGCCAGCAGCTTCCGCCCCCGTGGTGGCACGGATACGCAGTATTTT
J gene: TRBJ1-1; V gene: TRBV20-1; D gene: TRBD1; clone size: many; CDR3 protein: CSAPPGGDRGWGAEAFF; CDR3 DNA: TGCAGTGCCCCCCCCGGTGGGGACAGGGGATGGGGCGCTGAAGCTTTCTTT
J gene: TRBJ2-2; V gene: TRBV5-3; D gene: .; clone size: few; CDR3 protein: CAARDGNTGELFF; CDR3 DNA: TGTGCGGCGAGAGACGGTAACACCGGGGAGCTGTTTTTT
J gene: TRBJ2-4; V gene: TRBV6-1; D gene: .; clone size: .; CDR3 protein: CASSEADQIAKNIQYF; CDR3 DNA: TGTGCCAGCAGTGAAGCGGATCAGATAGCCAAAAACATTCAGTACTTC
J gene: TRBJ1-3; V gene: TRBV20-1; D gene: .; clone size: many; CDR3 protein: CSATHRPGNTIYF; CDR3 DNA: TGCAGTGCTACCCACAGACCTGGAAACACCATATATTTT
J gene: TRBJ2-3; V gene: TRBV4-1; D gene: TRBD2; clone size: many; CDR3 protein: CASSQELAGGPDTQYF; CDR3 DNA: TGCGCCAGCAGCCAAGAGCTAGCGGGGGGGCCAGATACGCAGTATTTT
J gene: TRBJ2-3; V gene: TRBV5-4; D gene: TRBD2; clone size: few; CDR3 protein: CASSLVPGRVTDTQYF; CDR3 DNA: TGTGCCAGCAGCTTGGTTCCGGGGAGGGTCACAGATACGCAGTATTTT
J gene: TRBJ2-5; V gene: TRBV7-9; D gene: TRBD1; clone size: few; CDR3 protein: CASSRVGQVQETQYF; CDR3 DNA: TGTGCCAGCAGCAGAGTGGGACAGGTCCAAGAGACCCAGTACTTC
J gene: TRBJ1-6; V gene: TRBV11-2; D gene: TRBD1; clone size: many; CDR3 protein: CASSPGGTALFSYNSPLHF; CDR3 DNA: TGTGCCAGCAGCCCTGGCGGGACAGCCCTATTCTCCTATAATTCACCCCTCCACTTT
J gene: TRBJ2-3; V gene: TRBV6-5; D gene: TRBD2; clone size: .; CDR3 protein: CASSYSAGGSDTQYF; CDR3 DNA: TGTGCCAGCAGTTACTCGGCGGGGGGATCAGATACGCAGTATTTT
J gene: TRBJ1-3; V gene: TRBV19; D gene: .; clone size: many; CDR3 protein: CATNRAVGNTIYF; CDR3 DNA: TGTGCCACCAACCGGGCGGTCGGAAACACCATATATTTT
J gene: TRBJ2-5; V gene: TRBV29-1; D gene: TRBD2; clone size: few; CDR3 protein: CSVGTSGQETQYF; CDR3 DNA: TGCAGCGTTGGAACTAGCGGGCAAGAGACCCAGTACTTC
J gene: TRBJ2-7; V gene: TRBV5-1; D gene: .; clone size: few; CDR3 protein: CASSLFLGEQYF; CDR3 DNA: TGCGCCAGCAGCTTGTTCCTCGGAGAGCAGTACTTC
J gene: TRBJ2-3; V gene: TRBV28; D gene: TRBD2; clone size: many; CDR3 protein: CASAFLAGDDTQYF; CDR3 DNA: TGTGCCAGCGCATTCCTAGCGGGCGACGATACGCAGTATTTT
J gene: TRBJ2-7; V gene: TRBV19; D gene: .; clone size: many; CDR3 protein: CASSPDTGRYEQYF; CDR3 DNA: TGTGCCAGTAGTCCTGATACAGGAAGATACGAGCAGTACTTC
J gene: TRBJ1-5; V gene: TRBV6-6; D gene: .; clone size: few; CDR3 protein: CASSYLGVGQPQHF; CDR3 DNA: TGTGCCAGCAGTTATTTAGGGGTGGGCCAGCCCCAGCATTTT
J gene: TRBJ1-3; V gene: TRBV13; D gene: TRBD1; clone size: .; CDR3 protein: CASSSTGTEGNTIYF; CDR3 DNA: TGTGCCAGCAGCTCAACCGGGACAGAGGGAAACACCATATATTTT
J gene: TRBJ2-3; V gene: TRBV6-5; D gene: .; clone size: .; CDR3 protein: CASSYLPSTDTQYF; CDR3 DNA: TGTGCCAGCAGTTACTTGCCTAGCACAGATACGCAGTATTTT
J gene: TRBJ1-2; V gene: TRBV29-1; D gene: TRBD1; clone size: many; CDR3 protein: CSVRLRDRGLSSYGYTF; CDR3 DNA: TGCAGCGTACGCCTCCGGGACAGGGGGCTTTCTAGCTATGGCTACACCTTC
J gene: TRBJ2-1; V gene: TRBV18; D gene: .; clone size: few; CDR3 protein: CASPTTFKSSLNNEQFF; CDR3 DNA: TGTGCCAGCCCAACCACGTTCAAGTCAAGCCTTAACAATGAGCAGTTCTTC
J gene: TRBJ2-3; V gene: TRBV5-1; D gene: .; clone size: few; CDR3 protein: CASSLSHRSTDTQYF; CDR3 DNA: TGCGCCAGCAGCTTGTCCCATCGTAGCACAGATACGCAGTATTTT
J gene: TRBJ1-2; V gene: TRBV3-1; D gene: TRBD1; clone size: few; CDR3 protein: CASSRDRGGNGYTF; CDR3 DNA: TGTGCCAGCAGCCGTGACAGGGGCGGGAATGGCTACACCTTC
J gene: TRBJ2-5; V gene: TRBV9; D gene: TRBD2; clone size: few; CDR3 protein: CASSLRRGGVGETQYF; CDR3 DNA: TGTGCCAGCAGCTTGCGGAGGGGAGGGGTAGGAGAGACCCAGTACTTC
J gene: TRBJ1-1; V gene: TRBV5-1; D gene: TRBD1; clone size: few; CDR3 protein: CASSAPTGRYTEAFF; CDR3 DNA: TGCGCCAGCAGCGCTCCGACAGGGAGGTACACTGAAGCTTTCTTT
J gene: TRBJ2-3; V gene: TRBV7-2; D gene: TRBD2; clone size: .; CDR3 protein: CASIRGGWADTQYF; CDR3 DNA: TGTGCCAGCATCCGGGGGGGCTGGGCAGATACGCAGTATTTT
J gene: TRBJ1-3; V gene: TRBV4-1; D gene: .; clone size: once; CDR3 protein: CASSQSYLETGNTIYF; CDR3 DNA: TGCGCCAGCAGCCAATCCTACCTGGAGACTGGAAACACCATATATTTT
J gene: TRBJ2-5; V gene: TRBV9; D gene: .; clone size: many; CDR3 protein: CASSVGQYQETQYF; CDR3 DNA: TGTGCCAGCAGCGTAGGTCAGTACCAAGAGACCCAGTACTTC
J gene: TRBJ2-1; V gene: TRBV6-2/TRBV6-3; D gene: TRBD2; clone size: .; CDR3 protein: CASSYPLAAPSRREQFF; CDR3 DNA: TGTGCCAGCAGTTACCCCCTAGCGGCTCCCTCACGGCGTGAGCAGTTCTTC
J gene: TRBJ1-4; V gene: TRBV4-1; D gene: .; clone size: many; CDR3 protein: CASSRDPRELDTPTEKLFF; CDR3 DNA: TGCGCCAGCAGCCGAGATCCGAGAGAGTTGGACACTCCGACTGAAAAACTGTTTTTT
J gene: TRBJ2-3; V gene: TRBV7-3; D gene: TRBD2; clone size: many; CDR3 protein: CASSAYGGAGTDTQYF; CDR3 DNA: TGTGCCAGCAGCGCTTACGGGGGGGCCGGCACAGATACGCAGTATTTT
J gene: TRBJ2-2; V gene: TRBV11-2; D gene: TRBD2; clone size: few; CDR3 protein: CASSPGRARGAGELFF; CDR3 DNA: TGTGCCAGCAGCCCAGGACGAGCGCGGGGGGCCGGGGAGCTGTTTTTT
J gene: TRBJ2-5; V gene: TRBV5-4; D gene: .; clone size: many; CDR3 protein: CASSLGGVETQYF; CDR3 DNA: TGTGCCAGCAGCTTGGGAGGGGTAGAGACCCAGTACTTC
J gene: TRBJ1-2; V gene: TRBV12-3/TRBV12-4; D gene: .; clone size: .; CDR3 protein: CASSLSRTYGGYTF; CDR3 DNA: TGTGCCAGCAGTTTGTCTCGGACGTATGGCGGCTACACCTTC
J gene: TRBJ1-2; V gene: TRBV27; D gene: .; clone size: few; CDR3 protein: CASSLVQGYGYTF; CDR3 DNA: TGTGCCAGCAGTTTAGTGCAGGGCTATGGCTACACCTTC
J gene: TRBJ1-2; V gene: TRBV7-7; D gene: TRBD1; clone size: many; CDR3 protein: CASSCAGTGGRANYGYTF; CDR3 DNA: TGTGCCAGCAGCTGCGCCGGGACAGGGGGCCGAGCTAACTATGGCTACACCTTC
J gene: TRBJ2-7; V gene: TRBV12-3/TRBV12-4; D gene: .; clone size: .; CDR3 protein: CVSSPQGTHSYEQYF; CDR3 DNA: TGTGTCAGCAGCCCTCAGGGAACCCACTCCTACGAGCAGTACTTC
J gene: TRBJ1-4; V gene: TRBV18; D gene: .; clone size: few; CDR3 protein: CASSPQGNEKLFF; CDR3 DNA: TGTGCCAGCTCACCCCAGGGAAACGAAAAACTGTTTTTT
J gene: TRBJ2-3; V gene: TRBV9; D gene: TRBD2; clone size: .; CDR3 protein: CASSPRAGGSVDTQYF; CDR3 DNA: TGTGCCAGCAGCCCCCGAGCGGGGGGGTCGGTAGATACGCAGTATTTT
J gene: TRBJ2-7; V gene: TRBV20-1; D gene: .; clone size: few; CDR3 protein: CSAIQVREQYF; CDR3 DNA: TGCAGTGCCATACAGGTTCGGGAGCAGTACTTC
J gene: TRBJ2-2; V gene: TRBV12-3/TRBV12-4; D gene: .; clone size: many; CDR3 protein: CASSENTGELFF; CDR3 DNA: TGTGCCAGCAGCGAGAACACCGGGGAGCTGTTTTTT
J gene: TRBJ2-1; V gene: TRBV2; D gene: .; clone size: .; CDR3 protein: CASSYTPGSHEQFF; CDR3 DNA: TGTGCCAGCAGTTATACGCCAGGGTCCCATGAGCAGTTCTTC
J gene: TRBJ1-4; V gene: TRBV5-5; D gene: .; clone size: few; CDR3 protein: CASSFPTGSINEKLFF; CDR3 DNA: TGTGCCAGCAGCTTCCCCACAGGGTCGATTAATGAAAAACTGTTTTTT
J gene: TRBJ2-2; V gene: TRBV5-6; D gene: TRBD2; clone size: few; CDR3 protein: CASSLVVPSGGNTGELFF; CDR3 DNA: TGTGCCAGCAGCTTGGTAGTCCCTAGCGGGGGTAACACCGGGGAGCTGTTTTTT
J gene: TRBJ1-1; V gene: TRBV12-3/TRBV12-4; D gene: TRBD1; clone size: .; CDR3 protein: CASTLRQGLTEAFF; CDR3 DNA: TGTGCCAGCACCCTACGACAGGGGCTCACTGAAGCTTTCTTT
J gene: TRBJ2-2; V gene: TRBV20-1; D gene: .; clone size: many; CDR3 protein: CSARGDTPGELFF; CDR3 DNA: TGCAGTGCTAGAGGGGACACCCCCGGGGAGCTGTTTTTT